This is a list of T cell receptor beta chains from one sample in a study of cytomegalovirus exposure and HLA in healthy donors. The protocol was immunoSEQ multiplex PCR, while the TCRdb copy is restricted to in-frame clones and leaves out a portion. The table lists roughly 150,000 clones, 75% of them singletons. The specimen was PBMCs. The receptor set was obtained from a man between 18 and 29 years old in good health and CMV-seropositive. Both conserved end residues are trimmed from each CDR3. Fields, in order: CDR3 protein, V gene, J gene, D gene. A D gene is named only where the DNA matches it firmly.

CDR3: ASSLTTISTDTQY
V: TRBV7-2
J: TRBJ2-3
D: -

CDR3: ASSLRDRLVTDTQY
V: TRBV13
J: TRBJ2-3
D: TRBD1

CDR3: AIARGNYGYT
V: TRBV28
J: TRBJ1-2
D: -

CDR3: ASSESGGPDPYNEQF
V: TRBV25-1
J: TRBJ2-1
D: -

CDR3: ATRDRLNNEKLF
V: TRBV2
J: TRBJ1-4
D: -

CDR3: ASSLRGSGRAFSEQF
V: TRBV7-8
J: TRBJ2-1
D: TRBD2

CDR3: ASRGGQGGYEQY
V: TRBV2
J: TRBJ2-7
D: TRBD1

CDR3: ASSARDRGKHEQY
V: TRBV5-1
J: TRBJ2-7
D: TRBD1

CDR3: ASSQGQLADPYEQY
V: TRBV28
J: TRBJ2-7
D: TRBD2

CDR3: ASSRGLAGAYEQY
V: TRBV27
J: TRBJ2-7
D: TRBD2

CDR3: ASTEWTNEKLF
V: TRBV19
J: TRBJ1-4
D: -

CDR3: ASMGLLNTEAF
V: TRBV19
J: TRBJ1-1
D: -

CDR3: ASSQGLSGRADF
V: TRBV4-2
J: TRBJ2-1
D: TRBD2

CDR3: ASSSSQCDERY
V: TRBV6-5
J: TRBJ2-7
D: -

CDR3: ASSSNSGANVLT
V: TRBV27
J: TRBJ2-6
D: -

CDR3: ASSFPTGLNQPQH
V: TRBV28
J: TRBJ1-5
D: -

CDR3: ASSSREGKNIQY
V: TRBV6-6
J: TRBJ2-4
D: TRBD2

CDR3: ASSFQGSGYGYT
V: TRBV28
J: TRBJ1-2
D: -

CDR3: ASREAKTSSYNEQF
V: TRBV10-2
J: TRBJ2-1
D: -

CDR3: ASSLSVPGNTGELF
V: TRBV18
J: TRBJ2-2
D: -

CDR3: ASSDLAGAYNEQF
V: TRBV27
J: TRBJ2-1
D: TRBD2

CDR3: ASSEPGLWDYNEQF
V: TRBV19
J: TRBJ2-1
D: TRBD2

CDR3: ASSRPRTGGNGYT
V: TRBV7-8
J: TRBJ1-2
D: TRBD1

CDR3: ASSSGLKAYEQY
V: TRBV7-9
J: TRBJ2-7
D: -

CDR3: ASSWDRANEQF
V: TRBV7-9
J: TRBJ2-1
D: TRBD1

CDR3: ASSVGARRTPH
V: TRBV7-9
J: TRBJ2-7
D: -

CDR3: ASRTMEGGGTNYGYT
V: TRBV28
J: TRBJ1-2
D: -

CDR3: ASSLGLAGYNEQF
V: TRBV28
J: TRBJ2-1
D: TRBD2

CDR3: ASSDSPAGGRLSPLH
V: TRBV6-4
J: TRBJ1-6
D: -

CDR3: ASSLIGSASGTQY
V: TRBV27
J: TRBJ2-5
D: -

CDR3: ASSLLPSSEAF
V: TRBV5-8
J: TRBJ1-1
D: -

CDR3: ASSFSSGEQY
V: TRBV5-1
J: TRBJ2-5
D: -

CDR3: ASSRLDTNSYNEQF
V: TRBV4-2
J: TRBJ2-1
D: -

CDR3: ASSLEGGKFYEQY
V: TRBV5-1
J: TRBJ2-7
D: TRBD2

CDR3: ASSVQAGTGVSDTQY
V: TRBV6-1
J: TRBJ2-3
D: TRBD1

CDR3: ASSEHRRGPVGGYT
V: TRBV6-1
J: TRBJ1-2
D: -

CDR3: ASSAGLAGLHEQY
V: TRBV7-9
J: TRBJ2-7
D: TRBD2